Following are 31 T cell receptor beta chains from one sample sequenced in a study of blood T cell repertoires in COVID-19. Profiling relied on immunoSEQ multiplex PCR, and the TCRdb table lists in-frame clones only, not all of them. The table includes 300,000 to 450,000 clones, 70% to 85% detected once. Material for sequencing was peripheral blood. The receptors here all came from a human donor with acute or convalescent COVID-19. The donor label of this sample is uncertain.

This clone was picked up one time. This rearrangement joins TRBV12-3 or TRBV12-4 to TRBJ1-2; D uncertain. V was cut by 5 bases and J by 4 bases, with 8 bases left in between. The CDR3 consists of 12 residues. CDR3 region: CASSDNLYGYTF. The CDR3 bases are TGTGCCAGCAGTGACAACCTCTATGGCTACACCTTC.

J is TRBJ1-3 and V is TRBV4-2, with D unclear. V was cut by 3 bases and J by 0 bases, with 6 bases left in between. The germline V gene encodes CDR1 LGHNA and CDR2 YNFKEQ. This CDR3 spans 14 amino acids. The CDR3, as DNA: TGTGCCAGCAGCCAGGAGTCCTCTGGAAACACCATATATTTT. Amino acid sequence: CASSQESSGNTIYF.

This clone appeared a few times. The chain couples TRBV7-9 to TRBJ2-5; TRBD1 is a possible D gene (6 bases). This CDR3 is 16 amino acids long. The V end was cut by 1 base, the J end by 5 bases, with 17 bases between. The germline V gene encodes CDR1 SEHNR and CDR2 FQNEAQ (reference sequence). CDR3 sequence reads: CASSLVSGAQGETQYF. CDR3 nucleotide sequence: TGTGCCAGCAGCTTAGTGTCTGGGGCCCAGGGGGAGACCCAGTACTTC.

The rearrangement uses TRBV10-1 and TRBJ2-7; 9 bases fit TRBD1. V gave up 8 bases and J gave up 5 bases; unmatched junction bases: 7. Germline CDR1 WNHNN, CDR2 SYGVQD (reference sequence). This CDR3 spans 13 amino acids. The CDR3 region has the DNA TGCGCCAGCCAGACAGGGGGAGGCAACGAGCAGTACTTC. Its translation: CASQTGGGNEQYF.

This chain links TRBV6-6 with TRBJ1-5; D possibly corresponds to TRBD1 (6 bases). Germline CDR1 is MNHNY and CDR2 is SVGAGI (reference sequence). V shed 5 bases and J shed 3 bases, with 20 bases lying between them. The CDR3 loop spans 17 amino acids. For the CDR3, the DNA is TGTGCCAGCAGTCTCCGACTGGGGACAACCCACAATCAGCCCCAGCATTTT. Translating it yields CASSLRLGTTHNQPQHF.

The rearrangement uses TRBV27 and TRBJ2-5; TRBD2 agrees at 14 bases. This CDR3 comprises 15 residues. Per germline, CDR1 MNHEY and CDR2 SMNVEV (reference sequence). The V and J ends lost 9 bases and 5 bases, in that order; junction bases with no gene match: 8. CDR3 in amino acids: CASRLAGGPGETQYF. The CDR3 nucleotides read TGTGCCAGTCGACTAGCGGGAGGGCCGGGGGAGACCCAGTACTTC.

This chain connects TRBV12-3 or TRBV12-4 to TRBJ1-1; D unresolved. CDR3 length: 13 amino acids. Between the trimmed V and J ends, which lost 7 bases and 0 bases, there was a span of 9 bases. CDR3 residues: CASKTQLNTEAFF. The DNA of the CDR3 is TGTGCCAGCAAGACACAATTGAACACTGAAGCTTTCTTT.

This clone was seen a handful of times. The genes are TRBV7-9 and TRBJ1-2; D possibly corresponds to TRBD1 (6 bases). V was shortened by 5 bases and J by 6 bases, with 19 bases between the two germline ends. CDR1 is SEHNR and CDR2 is FQNEAQ in the germline V gene (reference sequence). There are 15 residues in the CDR3. DNA of the CDR3: TGTGCCAGCAGCCGAGGGTTAACAGGGAGGGATGGCTACACCTTC. This sequence encodes CASSRGLTGRDGYTF.

The rearrangement uses TRBV28 and TRBJ1-2; 8 nucleotides align to TRBD1. Losses at the gene ends were 10 bases for V and 2 bases for J; bases not matched to a gene: 3. There are 12 residues in the CDR3. Germline CDR1 reads MDHEN; CDR2 reads SYDVKM. The CDR3 protein is CATGDRNYGYTF. The CDR3 coding sequence is TGTGCCACCGGGGACAGGAACTATGGCTACACCTTC.

V gene TRBV2 combines with J gene TRBJ1-2, with TRBD1 identical over 7 bases. From germline, CDR1 is SNHLY and CDR2 FYNNEI. The CDR3 consists of 16 residues. The junction had 15 bases not matched to a gene; V was cut back by 6 bases and J by 5 bases. The CDR3 sequence: CASRGQRAPGLYGYTF. As DNA, the CDR3 is TGTGCCAGCAGGGGACAGAGGGCTCCGGGCTTATATGGCTACACCTTC.

As DNA, the CDR3 is TGTGCCAGCAGCTTAGATCTCGGACAGACGAACTATGGCTACACCTTC. Its translation: CASSLDLGQTNYGYTF. The V and J genes are TRBV11-2 and TRBJ1-2; possible D gene TRBD1, 6 bases. The V gene's germline CDR1 is SGHAT and CDR2 FQNNGV. V lost 0 bases, J lost 2 bases, and 13 bases lay in between. The CDR3 has 16 residues.

In its sample, this clone was seen a few times. The V gene is TRBV19, the J gene TRBJ1-6; D call uncertain. The germline gives CDR1 LNHDA, CDR2 SQIVND (reference sequence). The CDR3 contains 13 residues. The ends were cut back, 6 bases at V and 6 bases at J, with 9 bases in the middle. DNA of the CDR3: TGTGCCAGTAGGGTAGATGGTAATTCACCCCTCCACTTT. This gives the protein CASRVDGNSPLHF.

V usage is TRBV28 and J usage is TRBJ1-1, with TRBD1 matching 7 bases. The CDR3 is 12 residues long. With V trimmed by 5 bases and J by 6 bases, 3 bases remained unmatched. Germline lookup yields CDR1 MDHEN and CDR2 SYDVKM. The CDR3 is CASSRGRAEAFF. The CDR3 coding sequence is TGTGCCAGCAGTAGGGGGCGCGCTGAAGCTTTCTTT.

J is TRBJ1-1 and V is TRBV3-1 (or the pseudogene TRBV3-2); TRBD1 is a possible D gene (6 bases). The CDR3 is 13 residues long. The V end lost 8 bases, the J end lost 10 bases, and 20 bases lay between the germline ends. Germline V gives CDR1 LGHDT, CDR2 YNNKEL (reference sequence). The CDR3 DNA is TGTGCCAGCGCCCGAGCCAGGGGTGTAGGAGCTTTCTTT. It yields the protein CASARARGVGAFF.

This chain connects TRBV10-3 to TRBJ2-1; 9 bases are shared with TRBD2. The junction had 11 bases not matched to a gene; V was cut back by 6 bases and J by 8 bases. The CDR3 has 15 residues. Germline-derived CDR1 and CDR2 are ENHRY and SYGVKD. The CDR3 loop reads CAISPGLAVFDEQFF. In DNA, the CDR3 is TGTGCCATCAGCCCGGGACTAGCCGTCTTCGATGAGCAGTTCTTC.

V is TRBV4-1 and J is TRBJ2-2; unclear D gene. V lost 4 bases to trimming and J lost 0 bases, with 15 bases between them. Germline V gene data show CDR1 as MGHRA and CDR2 as YSYEKL. This CDR3 is built from 17 residues. DNA of the CDR3: TGCGCCAGCAGCCCAAGAGGTTTGGCGCCGAACACCGGGGAGCTGTTTTTT. It specifies CASSPRGLAPNTGELFF.

This sequence joins TRBV3-1 (or the pseudogene TRBV3-2) and TRBJ2-3; D not certain. The CDR3 has 14 residues. V was pared by 2 bases and J by 3 bases, with 9 bases between. The V gene's germline CDR1 is LGHDT and CDR2 YNNKEL (reference sequence). The CDR3 reads CASSQSPGTDTQYF. As DNA, the CDR3 is TGTGCCAGCAGCCAAAGCCCAGGTACAGATACGCAGTATTTT.

The genes are TRBV6-5 and TRBJ1-1; no clear D gene. CDR1 and CDR2 from the germline V gene are MNHEY and SVGAGI. This CDR3 is built from 14 residues. V was clipped by 7 bases and J by 1 base, with 13 bases between them. CDR3 loop: CASTAPPGNTEAFF. Written as DNA, the CDR3 is TGTGCCAGCACGGCCCCCCCAGGGAACACTGAAGCTTTCTTT.

In its sample, this clone was seen once. The rearrangement uses TRBV20-1 and TRBJ1-1; no clear D gene. V was clipped by 6 bases and J by 0 bases, with 5 bases between them. Germline CDR1 is DFQATT and CDR2 is SNEGSKA (reference sequence). This CDR3 region has 11 residues. CDR3 protein: CSAWLNTEAFF. The CDR3 DNA follows: TGCAGTGCGTGGCTGAACACTGAAGCTTTCTTT.

V gene TRBV19 combines with J gene TRBJ2-1; 8 bases are shared with TRBD1. The CDR3 covers 15 residues. Germline V gives CDR1 LNHDA, CDR2 SQIVND (reference sequence). V shed 3 bases and J 6 bases; nucleotides not matched to a gene: 7. In DNA, the CDR3 is TGTGCCAGTAGTATGGCAGGGGGCGCAGGCAATGAGCAGTTCTTC. It codes for CASSMAGGAGNEQFF.

This clone turned up a few times. The chain couples TRBV2 to TRBJ1-4; D possibly corresponds to TRBD1 (6 bases). Germline CDR1 reads SNHLY; CDR2 reads FYNNEI. CDR3 length equals 15 residues. Trimming removed 5 bases from V and 1 base from J, with 11 bases in between. The CDR3 spells CASSSTGLTNEKLFF. CDR3 DNA sequence: TGTGCCAGCAGTTCCACAGGGTTAACTAATGAAAAACTGTTTTTT.

This clone appeared many times. The chain carries TRBV3-1 (or the pseudogene TRBV3-2) and TRBJ1-3; no reliable D call. CDR1 is LGHDT, CDR2 YNNKEL, per germline (reference sequence). The CDR3 is made up of 13 amino acids. The V and J ends lost 2 bases and 3 bases respectively, with 5 bases between them. CDR3 sequence reads: CASSQLYGNTIYF. The DNA for the CDR3 is TGTGCCAGCAGCCAACTCTATGGAAACACCATATATTTT.

This chain uses TRBV7-9 with TRBJ2-7, with a tentative D call TRBD1 (5 bases). CDR1 and CDR2 (germline): SEHNR, FQNEAQ (reference sequence). CDR3 length: 13 amino acids. V gave up 4 bases and J gave up 3 bases, with 10 bases separating them. CDR3 DNA: TGTGCCAGCAGCTCGACAGTTAGCTACGAGCAGTACTTC. It codes for CASSSTVSYEQYF.

This clone was detected only once. The chain carries TRBV2 and TRBJ1-2; 8 bases fit TRBD1. The CDR3 is 15 amino acids. CDR1 is SNHLY and CDR2 is FYNNEI in the germline V gene. J gave up 3 bases and V 6 bases, and 9 bases lay outside the gene matches. The CDR3 bases are TGTGCCAGCAGCCAGGACAGGGTGAATGACTATGGCTACACCTTC. This encodes CASSQDRVNDYGYTF.

This rearrangement joins TRBV6-5 to TRBJ1-2; a possible D gene is TRBD1 (6 bases). The germline CDR1 and CDR2 sequences are MNHEY and SVGAGI. V was pared by 8 bases and J by 8 bases, with 15 bases between. The CDR3 contains 12 residues. CDR3 loop: CASVTAGDGYTF. The CDR3 DNA is TGTGCCAGCGTTACAGCAGGGGACGGCTACACCTTC.

This sequence joins TRBV5-1 and TRBJ1-5, with D perhaps matching TRBD1 (6 bases). Germline CDR1 is SGHRS and CDR2 is YFSETQ. CDR3 size: 18 residues. V gave up 1 base and J gave up 0 bases, with 17 bases separating them. The CDR3 is CASSLWPPGTSSNQPQHF. In nucleotides, the CDR3 is TGCGCCAGCAGCTTGTGGCCCCCCGGGACATCTAGCAATCAGCCCCAGCATTTT.

The J gene is TRBJ1-6, the V gene TRBV5-5; TRBD1 matches 7 bases. Trimming removed 0 bases from V and 8 bases from J; junction bases left unmatched: 5. CDR3 length equals 15 residues. From germline, CDR1 is SGHKS and CDR2 YYEKEE (reference sequence). Here the CDR3 reads CASSLAGGIDSPLHF. DNA of the CDR3: TGTGCCAGCAGCTTGGCAGGGGGGATCGATTCACCCCTCCACTTT.

The rearrangement joins TRBV5-1 to TRBJ2-2, with 8 bases that match TRBD1. CDR3 size: 16 residues. Per germline, CDR1 SGHRS and CDR2 YFSETQ. With V trimmed by 4 bases and J by 7 bases, 12 bases remained unmatched. CDR3 loop: CASSPDRGAKFGELFF. In DNA form, the CDR3 reads TGCGCCAGCAGCCCCGACAGGGGCGCCAAATTCGGGGAGCTGTTTTTT.

The chain uses TRBV5-6 and TRBJ2-7; possible D gene TRBD2, 5 bases. Germline lookup yields CDR1 SGHDT and CDR2 YYEEEE. The CDR3 runs 14 residues. Trimming removed 0 bases from V and 4 bases from J, with 11 bases in between. CDR3 DNA: TGTGCCAGCAGCTTGGGGCGGGCCGGGTACGAGCAGTACTTC. Its translation is CASSLGRAGYEQYF.

This chain connects TRBV7-9 to TRBJ2-2; 7 positions agree with TRBD1. The CDR3 runs to 15 residues. V shed 5 bases, J shed 4 bases, and the junction held 7 bases outside the gene matches. CDR1 is SEHNR and CDR2 is FQNEAQ in the germline V gene (reference sequence). CDR3 protein: CASSDGDRATGELFF. CDR3 nucleotide sequence: TGTGCCAGCAGCGACGGTGACAGGGCCACCGGGGAGCTGTTTTTT.

This clone was observed a handful of times. The chain combines TRBV6-1 with TRBJ1-5; D might be TRBD1 (6 bases). The CDR3 is 15 residues long. V dropped 3 bases and J dropped 3 bases, with 12 bases sitting between them. Germline CDR1 and CDR2: MNHNS and SASEGT. The CDR3 is CASSELGQTNQPQHF. The CDR3 region has the DNA TGTGCCAGCAGTGAGCTCGGACAGACCAATCAGCCCCAGCATTTT.